This T cell receptor beta chain derives from a study of STAT3 mutations in large granular lymphocyte leukemia. Clones were read by immunoSEQ multiplex PCR, and TCRdb kept only the in-frame ones, dropping some. The table lists approximately 42,000 clones, roughly 77% of them singletons. Study conclusions and caveats: In T-cell large granular lymphocyte leukemia, about half of patients showed multiple immunodominant subclonotypes.

Turning to this clone: The target antigen is unknown.

The CDR3 sequence is 14 residues long. Germline CDR1 and CDR2: LNHDA and SQIVND (reference sequence). Trimming cost V 7 bases and J 3 bases, with 15 bases left between them. This clonotype originated in a human donor with T large granular lymphocyte leukemia. Some clones in this sample may be carry-over from other donors' samples. This chain connects TRBV19 to TRBJ1-1; maybe TRBD1 (5 bases). The source material was PBMCs. CDR3 nucleotide sequence: TGTGCCAGTACCTACGGGGGGTCCCACACTGAAGCTTTCTTT. Translated, it gives CASTYGGSHTEAFF.